This T cell receptor (beta chain) was sequenced in a study of patients and donors after allogeneic stem cell transplantation. This CDR3 contains 15 residues. The V gene end was trimmed by 5 bases and the J gene end by 7 bases; junction bases not matched to a gene: 15. Germline V gene lookup returns CDR1 DFQATT and CDR2 SNEGSKA (reference sequence). A single record per CDR3 protein comes from TCRdb applying MiXCR to the RT-PCR reads. This sample carries more than 7,500 distinct CDR3 sequences, roughly 12% of them seen once, and the ten largest clones take 40% to 60%. This clonotype was seen more than once but under ten times.

The clonotype originates from a human donor who was either an allogeneic HSCT recipient or a stem cell or donor lymphocyte infusion donor (not recorded which). It is not recorded whose cells these are; they may come from a transplant donor. Sequencing used blood, either unsorted or a sorted T cell fraction (not recorded which). The genes are TRBV20-1 and TRBJ1-1, with 8 positions matching TRBD1. The CDR3 DNA follows: TGCAGTGCTGACACCGGGACAGGACGTGGCATTGAAGCTTTCTTT. This gives the protein CSADTGTGRGIEAFF.